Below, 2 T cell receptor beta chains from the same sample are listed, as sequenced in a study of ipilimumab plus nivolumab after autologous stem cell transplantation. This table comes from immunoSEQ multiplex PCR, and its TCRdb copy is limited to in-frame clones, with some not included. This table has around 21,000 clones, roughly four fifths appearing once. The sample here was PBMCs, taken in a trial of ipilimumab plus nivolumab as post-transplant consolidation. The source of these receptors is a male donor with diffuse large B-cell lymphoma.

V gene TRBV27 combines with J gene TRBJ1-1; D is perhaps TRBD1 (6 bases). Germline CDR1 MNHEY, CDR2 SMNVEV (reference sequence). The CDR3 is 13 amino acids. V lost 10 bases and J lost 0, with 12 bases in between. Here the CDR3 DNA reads TGTGCCACCTCGACAGGAATGAACACTGAAGCTTTCTTT. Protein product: CATSTGMNTEAFF.

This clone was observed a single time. The CDR3 sequence is CASSRLAGGTYNEQFF. CDR3 DNA sequence: TGTGCCAGCAGCAGACTAGCGGGGGGGACTTACAATGAGCAGTTCTTC. V usage is TRBV2 and J usage is TRBJ2-1; 14 bases align to TRBD2. Losses at the gene ends were 6 bases for V and 4 bases for J; bases not matched to a gene: 5. The CDR3 is 16 residues long. Germline V gene data show CDR1 as SNHLY and CDR2 as FYNNEI. The entire variable domain, with the rest obtained from reference TRBV2 and TRBJ2-1, is as follows: EPEVTQTPSHQVTQMGQEVILRCVPISNHLYFYWYRQILGQKVEFLVSFYNNEISEKSEIFDDQFSVERPDGSNFTLKIRSTKLEDSAMYFCASSRLAGGTYNEQFFGPGTRLTVL.